The source of this T cell receptor (beta chain) is a study of CD8 T cells in ankylosing spondylitis. TCRdb independently ran MiXCR on the 5' RACE reads; one entry per CDR3 protein. The sample consists of 200,000 to 250,000 distinct CDR3 sequences, about 10% of them appearing once. This clonotype was detected many times. Germline loops: CDR1 SEHNR, CDR2 FQNEAQ (reference sequence). The length of the CDR3 is 14 residues. Trimming took 2 bases from V and 3 from J, leaving 7 bases between them. The chain recombines TRBV7-9 with TRBJ2-2; a possible D gene is TRBD2 (5 bases). The clonotype originates from a male donor with ankylosing spondylitis or in good health (not recorded which). Sequencing was carried out using blood, either unsorted or a sorted T cell fraction (not recorded which). DNA for the CDR3: TGTGCCAGCAGCTTAATGAGGGACACCGGGGAGCTGTTTTTT. Its protein is CASSLMRDTGELFF.